The 5 T cell receptor beta chains below were found in one sample sequenced in a study of blood T cell repertoires in COVID-19. The protocol was immunoSEQ multiplex PCR, while the TCRdb copy is restricted to in-frame clones and leaves out a portion. This table has fewer than 150,000 clones, 84% appearing once. The sequenced sample was peripheral blood. These receptors were obtained from a human donor in a cohort sampled during active COVID-19.

Only one count was recorded for this clone. The chain's CDR3 is CASRSGTSAYNEQFF. Written as DNA, the CDR3 is TGTGCCAGCAGGTCCGGGACTAGCGCGTACAATGAGCAGTTCTTC. The genes are TRBV6-6 and TRBJ2-1; TRBD2 agrees at 10 bases. The germline V gene encodes CDR1 MNHNY and CDR2 SVGAGI (reference sequence). With V trimmed by 6 bases and J by 4 bases, 6 bases remained unmatched. The CDR3 has 15 residues.

This clone has a single count. The chain combines TRBV5-4 with TRBJ1-2; perhaps TRBD1 as D (6 bases). The CDR3 spans 15 residues. The V gene's germline CDR1 is SGHNT and CDR2 YYREEE (reference sequence). Trimming removed 3 bases from V and 8 bases from J, with 20 bases in between. CDR3 bases: TGTGCCAGCAGCTGGCCCCGACAGGACCCTAGAGGCTACACCTTC. Protein sequence: CASSWPRQDPRGYTF.

This chain links TRBV5-6 with TRBJ2-7; D possibly corresponds to TRBD2 (5 bases). Trimming cost V 4 bases and J 4 bases, with 15 bases left between them. The germline CDR1 and CDR2 sequences are SGHDT and YYEEEE. The length of the CDR3 is 14 residues. The CDR3 DNA is TGTGCCAGCAGCGCCACGGGGAAGCTTTACGAGCAGTACTTC. It codes for CASSATGKLYEQYF.

Turning to this clone: The identical CDR3 is also encoded by other nucleotide sequences in the sample. The V gene is TRBV11-2, the J gene TRBJ2-5; D ambiguous. Per germline, CDR1 SGHAT and CDR2 FQNNGV. V lost 4 bases to trimming and J lost 5 bases, with 5 bases between them. This CDR3 region has 11 residues. CDR3 residues: CASSSEETQYF. The CDR3 region has the DNA TGTGCCAGCAGCTCTGAGGAGACCCAGTACTTC.

This clone was seen just once. The V call is TRBV27, the J call TRBJ2-7, with 16 nucleotides matching TRBD2. Germline V gene lookup returns CDR1 MNHEY and CDR2 SMNVEV (reference sequence). The CDR3 is 19 amino acids. After removal of 1 base from V and 1 base from J, the junction contained 7 bases not matched to a gene. CDR3: CASSLYGTSGGGLSYEQYF. In DNA, the CDR3 is TGTGCCAGCAGTTTATATGGGACTAGCGGGGGGGGCCTGTCCTACGAGCAGTACTTC.